Presented here are 10 T cell receptor beta chains from one specimen sequenced in a study of cytomegalovirus exposure and HLA in healthy donors. 60 Vbeta and 13 Jbeta primers were used in PCR. Some clones are missing from TCRdb's copy, which holds only in-frame ones; the method was immunoSEQ multiplex PCR. This sample has roughly 160,000 clones, with under 80% found just once. Source material: PBMCs. Source of these receptors: a man aged 40-55 years in good health and CMV-seronegative.

The chain joins TRBV30 to TRBJ1-1, with D possibly TRBD1 on 5 matching bases. With 1 base removed from V and 0 bases from J, the gap between germline ends came to 15 bases. Germline V gene data show CDR1 as GTSNPN and CDR2 as SVGIG (reference sequence). The CDR3 has 16 residues. CDR3 region: CAWSAEWGRVNTEAFF. The CDR3 DNA reads as TGTGCCTGGAGTGCAGAGTGGGGCCGAGTGAACACTGAAGCTTTCTTT.

This clone appeared a single time. The V gene is TRBV19, the J gene TRBJ1-5; 7 nucleotides align to TRBD1. Germline loops: CDR1 LNHDA, CDR2 SQIVND (reference sequence). With 7 bases clipped from V and 3 bases from J, the junction kept 9 bases outside the gene matches. This CDR3 is 15 amino acids long. CDR3 DNA sequence: TGTGCCAGTAATGATCCCGGGACAGTCAATCAGCCCCAGCATTTT. It specifies CASNDPGTVNQPQHF.

Note on this clone: A junction boundary mismatches the germline segment, possibly from a read error. The same CDR3 is also encoded by other DNA sequences in this sample. The chain recombines TRBV7-9 with TRBJ2-7; TRBD2 matches at 7 bases. The germline V gene has CDR1 SEHNR and CDR2 FQNEAQ (reference sequence). The CDR3 covers 13 residues. Here the CDR3 DNA reads TGTGCTAGCAGCAGAGGACTAGACTACGAGCAGTACTTC. This translates into CASSRGLDYEQYF.

The CDR3 DNA reads as TGTGCCAGCAGTGATATGAGCAGGGGAGGGAATCAGCCCCAGCATTTT. This gives the protein CASSDMSRGGNQPQHF. The rearrangement uses TRBV6-1 and TRBJ1-5; perhaps TRBD1 as D (6 bases). V dropped 3 bases and J dropped 4 bases, with 16 bases sitting between them. From germline, CDR1 is MNHNS and CDR2 SASEGT. The CDR3 contains 16 residues.

CDR3 amino acids: CASNFMAFTDTQYF. Here the CDR3 DNA reads TGTGCCAGCAATTTTATGGCCTTTACAGATACGCAGTATTTT. The rearrangement uses TRBV9 and TRBJ2-3; D uncertain. Germline CDR1 SGDLS, CDR2 YYNGEE. Trimming took 6 bases from V and 3 from J, leaving 14 bases between them. The CDR3 contains 14 residues.

On this clone: Different DNA sequences within this sample yield the same CDR3. The DNA for the CDR3 is TGTGCCAGTAGTGGGCAGGGATTAAATTCACCCCTCCACTTT. Translated: CASSGQGLNSPLHF. The rearrangement uses TRBV19 and TRBJ1-6; tentatively, D is TRBD1 (5 bases). The CDR3 consists of 14 residues. The V end was cut by 5 bases, the J end by 7 bases, with 12 bases between. In germline, CDR1 is LNHDA, CDR2 SQIVND (reference sequence).

Concerning this clone: Relative to the germline gene, one junction end is altered; a read error may explain this. The CDR3 DNA is TGTTCCAGCAGCTTCCATATTCGTACTAGCGGGTGGTACCAAGAGACCCAGTACTTC. Protein: CSSSFHIRTSGWYQETQYF. This rearrangement joins TRBV7-9 to TRBJ2-5; TRBD2 matches at 9 bases. Germline CDR1 SEHNR, CDR2 FQNEAQ (reference sequence). The CDR3 covers 19 residues.

This chain uses TRBV5-1 with TRBJ2-1; a weak D match, TRBD2 (7 bases). There are 16 residues in the CDR3. Trimming cost V 0 bases and J 5 bases, with 15 bases left between them. The germline V gene encodes CDR1 SGHRS and CDR2 YFSETQ. The CDR3 region has the DNA TGCGCCAGCAGCTTGGCCCGGGGGGCAGGGAACAATGAGCAGTTCTTC. It specifies CASSLARGAGNNEQFF.

The chain links TRBV5-6 to TRBJ2-7, with 10 bases lining up with TRBD2. The CDR3 loop spans 15 amino acids. Trimming removed 2 bases from V and 5 bases from J; junction bases left unmatched: 7. Germline V gives CDR1 SGHDT, CDR2 YYEEEE. The CDR3 DNA sequence: TGTGCCAGCAGCTTTGAGCGGGGGGGCTTCAACGAGCAGTACTTC. Protein: CASSFERGGFNEQYF.

V gene TRBV7-3 combines with J gene TRBJ2-2; the D gene is possibly TRBD1 (7 bases). Per the germline V gene, CDR1 is SGHTA and CDR2 is FQGTGA. V was trimmed by 6 bases and J by 2 bases, leaving 22 bases between them. The CDR3 spans 18 residues. The CDR3 sequence is CASRRFPAGGLNTGELFF. CDR3 nucleotides: TGTGCCAGCAGGCGATTTCCGGCAGGGGGGCTTAACACCGGGGAGCTGTTTTTT. The full variable domain, with the rest looked up from reference TRBV7-3 and TRBJ2-2, is GAGVSQTPSNKVTEKGKYVELRCDPISGHTALYWYRQSLGQGPEFLIYFQGTGAADDSGLPNDRFFAVRPEGSVSTLKIQRTERGDSAVYLCASRRFPAGGLNTGELFFGEGSRLTVL.